The rows below give T cell receptor beta chains drawn from one sample of a study of radiation and T cells in renal cell carcinoma. Here immunoSEQ multiplex PCR was the method, and the copy in TCRdb shows in-frame clones only, minus some. The sample lists about 26,000 clones, over 75% occurring once. The sample consisted of blood, taken from a patient whose treatment included radiotherapy and nephrectomy. The source of these receptors is a man aged 55 to 70 with renal cell carcinoma. CDR3s include the opening cysteine and the closing phenylalanine or tryptophan. Fields, in order: clone size, CDR3 length, V gene, D gene, J gene, CDR3 protein, CDR3 DNA. The D gene is left open where the match is weak. Not all rows give a size; the values are once, few, many and, for expanded clones, a class.

>.|14|TRBV2|.|TRBJ2-3
CASNGAGGTDTQYF
TGTGCCAGCAATGGGGCAGGGGGCACAGATACGCAGTATTTT
>.|15|TRBV19|.|TRBJ1-1
CASSVPGPRGAEAFF
TGTGCCAGTAGTGTCCCCGGGCCGAGAGGCGCTGAAGCTTTCTTT
>.|15|TRBV2|.|TRBJ1-4
CASRASVARGEKLLF
TGTGCCAGCAGGGCCTCGGTCGCCAGGGGTGAAAAACTGCTTTTT
>.|15|TRBV6-5|.|TRBJ1-2
CASTSYTRVSYGYTF
TGTGCCAGCACTTCCTACACCAGGGTGTCATATGGCTACACCTTC
>.|14|TRBV7-2|.|TRBJ1-1
CASSLNAGRVAAFF
TGTGCCAGCAGCTTAAATGCGGGGCGGGTTGCAGCTTTCTTT
>.|11|TRBV19|.|TRBJ2-7
CASTDGYEQYF
TGTGCCAGTACAGACGGCTACGAGCAGTACTTC
>.|15|TRBV7-2|.|TRBJ2-7
CAGSPPRGARGEQYF
TGTGCCGGCAGCCCCCCCCGGGGGGCCCGAGGGGAGCAGTACTTC
>.|14|TRBV5-1|.|TRBJ1-3
CASSAGTQGNTIYF
TGCGCCAGCAGCGCCGGGACTCAGGGAAACACCATATATTTT
>.|15|TRBV6-1|TRBD2|TRBJ2-5
CASSRAGGPKETQYF
TGTGCCAGCAGCCGAGCGGGAGGCCCAAAAGAGACCCAGTACTTC
>.|17|TRBV4-1|.|TRBJ1-2
CASSQDEAELARYGYTF
TGCGCCAGCAGCCAAGATGAGGCAGAACTGGCCCGCTATGGCTACACCTTC
>.|13|TRBV29-1|.|TRBJ2-7
CSARGGGTYEQYF
TGCAGCGCCCGAGGGGGAGGAACCTACGAGCAGTACTTC
>.|17|TRBV13|TRBD2|TRBJ2-1
CASSCLRRTSGANEQFF
TGTGCCAGCAGCTGCCTGCGTCGGACTAGCGGGGCCAATGAGCAGTTCTTC
>.|14|TRBV6-1|.|TRBJ2-7
CAYSKEHFTYEQYF
TGTGCCTATTCGAAGGAGCACTTTACCTACGAGCAGTACTTC
>.|17|TRBV4-3|.|TRBJ1-1
CASSQYFITTGNTEAFF
TGCGCCAGCAGCCAATACTTTATTACTACAGGGAACACTGAAGCTTTCTTT
>few|13|TRBV5-6|.|TRBJ2-1
CASSLYALGEQFF
TGTGCCAGCAGCTTGTATGCGCTAGGTGAGCAGTTCTTC
>.|13|TRBV7-8|TRBD1|TRBJ1-2
CASSLGQGGGYTF
TGTGCCAGCAGCTTGGGACAGGGTGGGGGCTACACCTTC
>.|16|TRBV5-4|TRBD1|TRBJ2-1
CASSEPPGQGADEQFF
TGTGCCAGCAGCGAGCCGCCGGGACAGGGGGCCGATGAGCAGTTCTTC
>.|12|TRBV6-6|TRBD1|TRBJ1-2
CASSSGGDGYTF
TGTGCCAGCAGTTCAGGGGGCGATGGCTACACCTTC
>.|15|TRBV4-1|.|TRBJ1-3
CASSLPEGRGNTIYF
TGCGCCAGCAGCCTACCCGAGGGCAGGGGAAACACCATATATTTT
>few|15|TRBV7-6|.|TRBJ1-5
CASSLARGLGQPQHF
TGTGCCAGCAGCTTAGCGAGAGGGCTCGGTCAGCCCCAGCATTTT
>few|16|TRBV6-5|TRBD2|TRBJ2-3
CASSYIAGGSADTQYF
TGTGCCAGCAGTTACATAGCGGGAGGGTCGGCAGATACGCAGTATTTT
>few|15|TRBV11-2|.|TRBJ1-1
CASSLGGSMNTEAFF
TGTGCCAGCAGCTTAGGAGGCAGCATGAACACTGAAGCTTTCTTT
>.|16|TRBV7-9|.|TRBJ1-4
CASSLSSSWSFEKLFF
TGTGCCAGCAGCTTAAGTTCAAGTTGGTCCTTCGAAAAACTGTTTTTT
>.|13|TRBV5-1|.|TRBJ2-1
CASSLALQDEQFF
TGCGCCAGCAGCTTGGCCTTACAGGATGAGCAGTTCTTC
>.|13|TRBV6-1|.|TRBJ2-7
CASSRELTYEQYF
TGTGCCAGCAGCAGGGAGTTAACCTACGAGCAGTACTTC
>.|12|TRBV7-9|.|TRBJ1-5
CASGEYNQPQHF
TGTGCCAGCGGGGAGTACAATCAGCCCCAGCATTTT
>.|15|TRBV5-1|.|TRBJ1-2
CASSLDVGGKYGYTF
TGCGCCAGCAGCTTGGACGTAGGGGGAAAGTATGGCTACACCTTC
>.|18|TRBV5-4|TRBD2|TRBJ2-5
CASSLARTSGSQQETQYF
TGTGCCAGCAGCTTGGCCCGGACTAGCGGGAGTCAACAAGAGACCCAGTACTTC
>.|15|TRBV2|.|TRBJ2-7
CASSESGTPYYEQYF
TGTGCCAGCAGTGAATCCGGTACACCCTACTACGAGCAGTACTTC
>.|13|TRBV10-2|.|TRBJ1-3
CASSEYSGNTIYF
TGCGCCAGCAGCGAGTACTCTGGAAACACCATATATTTT
>once|12|TRBV7-6|.|TRBJ1-6
CASSLYNSPLHF
TGTGCCAGCAGCTTATATAATTCACCCCTCCACTTT
>.|13|TRBV6-4|.|TRBJ2-1
CASSSVPLGEQFF
TGTGCCAGCAGCTCCGTGCCCCTAGGGGAGCAGTTCTTC
>.|14|TRBV6-5|TRBD1|TRBJ2-7
CASSLRDRGGEQYF
TGTGCCAGCAGCCTAAGGGACAGGGGAGGCGAGCAGTACTTC
>few|14|TRBV10-3|.|TRBJ2-2
CAISRARGAGELFF
TGTGCCATCTCCAGAGCCAGGGGAGCAGGGGAGCTGTTTTTT
>.|16|TRBV7-9|.|TRBJ2-1
CASSLARQFSGNEQFF
TGTGCCAGCAGCTTAGCCCGGCAGTTTTCGGGGAATGAGCAGTTCTTC
>once|21|TRBV5-1|TRBD2|TRBJ2-3
CASSLAPGLAGPGGGTDTQYF
TGCGCCAGCAGCTTGGCACCGGGACTAGCGGGACCTGGGGGGGGCACAGATACGCAGTATTTT
>few|16|TRBV9|.|TRBJ1-3
CASSPDVGAAGNTIYF
TGTGCCAGCAGCCCCGATGTGGGGGCTGCAGGAAACACCATATATTTT
>.|15|TRBV29-1|TRBD1|TRBJ1-4
CSVLRTGLANEKLFF
TGCAGCGTCCTGCGGACAGGGCTGGCTAATGAAAAACTGTTTTTT
>.|13|TRBV19|.|TRBJ1-1
CASSIGVFTEAFF
TGTGCCAGTAGTATTGGGGTCTTCACTGAAGCTTTCTTT
>once|14|TRBV27|.|TRBJ1-5
CASSFLGGSQPQHF
TGTGCCAGCAGTTTTCTGGGGGGTTCTCAGCCCCAGCATTTT
>.|14|TRBV5-1|.|TRBJ2-7
CASSSPGSPYEQYF
TGCGCCAGCAGCTCGCCCGGCTCCCCCTACGAGCAGTACTTC
>few|16|TRBV5-6|TRBD2|TRBJ2-5
CASSYPGLAVRETQYF
TGTGCCAGCAGCTATCCGGGACTAGCGGTCAGAGAGACCCAGTACTTC
>.|15|TRBV7-9|TRBD2|TRBJ2-1
CASSFGTSGRDEQFF
TGTGCCAGCAGCTTTGGGACTAGCGGGAGGGATGAGCAGTTCTTC
>.|13|TRBV27|.|TRBJ1-1
CASSLKEGEGAFF
TGTGCCAGCAGTTTAAAGGAGGGGGAGGGAGCTTTCTTT
>.|13|TRBV19|.|TRBJ2-7
CASSFGFSYEQYF
TGTGCCAGTTCGTTCGGATTTTCCTACGAGCAGTACTTC
>.|14|TRBV5-1|.|TRBJ2-5
CASSLTGSGETQYF
TGCGCCAGCAGCTTGACAGGATCCGGGGAGACCCAGTACTTC
>few|14|TRBV18|TRBD1|TRBJ2-5
CASSAPGQGGTQYF
TGTGCCAGCTCAGCGCCGGGACAGGGTGGGACCCAGTACTTC
>few|15|TRBV7-8|.|TRBJ1-1
CASSLGGRMNTEAFF
TGTGCCAGCAGCTTAGGGGGGCGTATGAACACTGAAGCTTTCTTT
>.|16|TRBV6-6|TRBD1|TRBJ2-7
CASRGGTGSGSYEQYF
TGTGCCAGCAGGGGGGGGACAGGGAGCGGCTCCTACGAGCAGTACTTC
>.|13|TRBV2|.|TRBJ2-1
CASSESYRNEQFF
TGTGCCAGCAGTGAAAGTTACCGCAATGAGCAGTTCTTC
>.|15|TRBV19|.|TRBJ1-4
CASSTSSGQSEKLFF
TGTGCCAGTAGTACTTCTTCGGGACAATCAGAAAAACTGTTTTTT
>.|17|TRBV4-2|TRBD2|TRBJ2-1
CASSQELTSGVYNEQFF
TGTGCCAGCAGCCAAGAATTGACTAGCGGGGTTTACAATGAGCAGTTCTTC
>.|17|TRBV5-4|.|TRBJ2-2
CASSLPKGHSGTGELFF
TGTGCCAGCAGCTTGCCGAAGGGACATTCAGGCACCGGGGAGCTGTTTTTT
>.|19|TRBV9|.|TRBJ2-3
CASSVEGGLRGIVTDTQYF
TGTGCCAGCAGCGTAGAAGGGGGGCTTCGCGGGATCGTCACAGATACGCAGTATTTT
>.|15|TRBV7-2|TRBD1|TRBJ1-6
CASMTDRGWNSPLHF
TGTGCCAGCATGACGGACAGGGGTTGGAATTCACCCCTCCACTTT